These T cell receptor beta chains were read from a single sample in a study of PD-1 blockade in classical Hodgkin lymphoma. Profiled with immunoSEQ multiplex PCR; TCRdb holds only in-frame clones, not every one. The sample lists about 7,800 clones; 75% to 80% were seen once. This material consisted of CD8+ T cells from blood, taken before the fourth cycle of nivolumab. The source of these receptors is a human donor with classical Hodgkin lymphoma. The CDR3 runs from the conserved cysteine through the conserved F or W. Each record gives: D gene, clone size, V gene, J gene, CDR3 DNA, CDR3 protein. A D gene is named only where the DNA matches it firmly. Some rows mark clone size as missing; the rest say once, few, many or name a class of expanded clone.

D: .
size: .
V: TRBV5-1
J: TRBJ1-1
DNA: TGTGCCAGCACCAGCGACGACAACACTGAAGCTTTCTTT
CDR3: CASTSDDNTEAFF

D: TRBD1
size: .
V: TRBV19
J: TRBJ2-1
DNA: TGTGCCAGTAGTCCACAGACAGGGGTGTATAGGAATGAGCAGTTCTTC
CDR3: CASSPQTGVYRNEQFF

D: .
size: .
V: TRBV7-2
J: TRBJ1-6
DNA: TGTGCCAGCAGCTTACAGGGTTCACCCCTCCACTTT
CDR3: CASSLQGSPLHF

D: .
size: .
V: TRBV12-5
J: TRBJ1-1
DNA: .
CDR3: CASGVGQGASETFF

D: .
size: .
V: TRBV6-5
J: TRBJ1-5
DNA: TGTGCCAGCAGCTCCCTAAATAGCAATCAGCCCCAGCATTTT
CDR3: CASSSLNSNQPQHF

D: .
size: .
V: TRBV6-6
J: TRBJ2-6
DNA: TGTGCCAGCAGTTACGGAACAGGGTCTGGGGCCAACGTCCTGACTTTC
CDR3: CASSYGTGSGANVLTF

D: TRBD1
size: .
V: TRBV29-1
J: TRBJ1-2
DNA: TGCAGCGGACAGATGCTGGGACAGATCTATGGCTACACCTTC
CDR3: CSGQMLGQIYGYTF

D: .
size: .
V: TRBV7-8
J: TRBJ1-1
DNA: TGTGCCAGCAGCTTAGGAAGGGACGCAGCTTTCTTT
CDR3: CASSLGRDAAFF

D: .
size: .
V: TRBV7-3
J: TRBJ2-1
DNA: TGTGCCAGCAGCTTAGCCGACCCGACGTACCCCTACAATGAGCAGTTCTTC
CDR3: CASSLADPTYPYNEQFF

D: TRBD1
size: .
V: TRBV30
J: TRBJ2-7
DNA: TGTGCCTGGACCGACAGGGGCAGCGCCTACGAGCAGTACTTC
CDR3: CAWTDRGSAYEQYF

D: .
size: .
V: TRBV21-1
J: TRBJ1-1
DNA: TGTGCCAGCAGGGCAGGGGAAAGGGATACTGAAGCTTTCTTT
CDR3: CASRAGERDTEAFF

D: .
size: .
V: TRBV7-2
J: TRBJ2-7
DNA: TGTGCCAGCAGCTTAAATTTAGGGTCTCCCCCCTACGAGCAGTACTTC
CDR3: CASSLNLGSPPYEQYF

D: TRBD1
size: .
V: TRBV5-1
J: TRBJ2-5
DNA: TGCGCCAGCAGCACAGGGACAGAAGGTGGGACCCAGTACTTC
CDR3: CASSTGTEGGTQYF

D: .
size: once
V: TRBV6-1
J: TRBJ1-5
DNA: TGTGCCAGCAGTGAACTTCCAGGGTACCAGCCCCAGCATTTT
CDR3: CASSELPGYQPQHF

D: .
size: .
V: TRBV6-5
J: TRBJ2-5
DNA: TGTGCCAGCAGCCGGACGGGAGAGACCCAGTACTTC
CDR3: CASSRTGETQYF

D: TRBD1
size: .
V: TRBV6-5
J: TRBJ2-5
DNA: TGTGCCAGCAGTTACGGGGACAGGGGTCTCCAAGAGACCCAGTACTTC
CDR3: CASSYGDRGLQETQYF

D: .
size: .
V: TRBV28
J: TRBJ1-4
DNA: TGTGCCAGCAGTTCGGGATCCCGTAGATGGAAGAATGAAAAACTGTTTTTT
CDR3: CASSSGSRRWKNEKLFF

D: .
size: .
V: TRBV30
J: TRBJ1-5
DNA: TGTGCCTGGAGTCCCAGAGGCAATCAGCCCCAGCATTTT
CDR3: CAWSPRGNQPQHF

D: TRBD1
size: .
V: TRBV5-6
J: TRBJ1-4
DNA: TGTGCCAGCAGCTTGGTTCGGGACAGGGGAGTAGTTACTAATGAAAAACTGTTTTTT
CDR3: CASSLVRDRGVVTNEKLFF

D: .
size: .
V: TRBV5-5
J: TRBJ1-1
DNA: TGTGCCAGCAGAGAAGGGAACACTGAAGCTTTCTTT
CDR3: CASREGNTEAFF

D: .
size: .
V: TRBV11-1
J: TRBJ2-1
DNA: TGTGCCAGCAGCTCCTTCTCCAATGAGCAGTTCTTC
CDR3: CASSSFSNEQFF

D: .
size: .
V: TRBV14
J: TRBJ2-1
DNA: TGTGCCAGCAGCCAAGAGCGGGGTTCCTACAATGAGCAGTTCTTC
CDR3: CASSQERGSYNEQFF

D: TRBD1
size: .
V: TRBV6-6
J: TRBJ1-1
DNA: TGTGCCAGCAGTACCGGACAGGGAAGGACTGAAGCTTTCTTT
CDR3: CASSTGQGRTEAFF

D: TRBD1
size: once
V: TRBV19
J: TRBJ2-7
DNA: TGTGCCAGTAGTATAGGTCCGATCCTTGCCGGGACAGATGTCCCCTTCGGGCAGTACTTC
CDR3: CASSIGPILAGTDVPFGQYF

D: .
size: .
V: TRBV7-9
J: TRBJ1-2
DNA: TGTGCCAGCAGCTCCCGGACAGACCTCTATGGCTACACCTTC
CDR3: CASSSRTDLYGYTF

D: .
size: .
V: TRBV5-1
J: TRBJ2-7
DNA: TGCGCCAGCAGGTCACAGCGCTACGAGCAGTACTTC
CDR3: CASRSQRYEQYF